The 18 T cell receptor beta chains in this list originate from one sample, sequenced in a study of blood T cells in healthy people across ages. A J-beta primer mix and a sample-barcoded 5' primer were used in a second PCR of about 7 to 12 cycles. From the 5' RACE reads, TCRdb called clonotypes with MiXCR, one entry per CDR3 protein. The table has over 1,500,000 distinct CDR3 sequences, approximately 50% seen once. Material: blood. The receptors come from a woman aged 40 to 50 in good health.

This clonotype was seen a handful of times. The chain couples TRBV5-1 to TRBJ1-2; possible D gene TRBD1, 5 bases. CDR1 and CDR2 from the germline V gene are SGHRS and YFSETQ. The V end lost 4 bases, the J end lost 2 bases, and 18 bases lay between the germline ends. The length of the CDR3 is 16 residues. The CDR3 reads CASSPATLTENYGYTF. Here the CDR3 DNA reads TGCGCCAGCAGCCCCGCAACCCTGACAGAGAACTATGGCTACACCTTC.

This chain joins TRBV28 and TRBJ2-7; 10 nucleotides agree with TRBD1. CDR1 and CDR2 (germline): MDHEN, SYDVKM. The CDR3 sequence is 16 residues long. The V segment lost 5 bases and the J segment 2 bases; nucleotides outside the gene matches: 9. In DNA form, the CDR3 reads TGTGCCAGCAGTCTCATCAGACAGGGGGCCGCCTACGAGCAGTACTTC. Protein: CASSLIRQGAAYEQYF.

This clonotype was seen a handful of times. The chain has TRBV28 and TRBJ2-6; D is perhaps TRBD1 (5 bases). Trimming took off 10 bases at V and 5 bases at J, with 9 bases between the two ends. CDR1 is MDHEN, CDR2 SYDVKM, per germline. The length of the CDR3 is 12 residues. DNA of the CDR3: TGTGCCACCTGGGGCAGGGCCAACGTCCTGACTTTC. Encoded protein: CATWGRANVLTF.

The V gene is TRBV29-1, the J gene TRBJ2-7; D unresolved. CDR3 length: 13 amino acids. Trimming pared 6 bases from V and 1 base from J, leaving 13 bases between. The germline gives CDR1 SQVTM, CDR2 ANQGSEA. CDR3 bases: TGCAGCGTCGCCCCCGGTGCATCCTACGAGCAGTACTTC. This codes for CSVAPGASYEQYF.

The J gene is TRBJ2-7, the V gene TRBV9; 7 bases line up with TRBD2. Germline CDR1 reads SGDLS; CDR2 reads YYNGEE. V shed 3 bases, J shed 3 bases, and the junction held 9 bases outside the gene matches. CDR3 length: 15 amino acids. The CDR3 region has the DNA TGTGCCAGCAGCGCGAGCGGGGCGGCATTCTACGAGCAGTACTTC. Protein: CASSASGAAFYEQYF.

J is TRBJ2-1 and V is TRBV2; 9 positions match TRBD1. The V and J ends lost 7 bases and 5 bases, in that order; junction bases with no gene match: 9. Per germline, CDR1 SNHLY and CDR2 FYNNEI. CDR3 length: 15 residues. In nucleotides, the CDR3 is TGTGCCAGCATCGGGGCTGGGACAGGGAACAATGAGCAGTTCTTC. It yields the protein CASIGAGTGNNEQFF.

The table lists this clonotype with a few counts. The rearrangement uses TRBV18 and TRBJ2-3, with TRBD2 matching 10 bases. The CDR3 has 15 amino acids. V gave up 2 bases and J gave up 4 bases; unmatched junction bases: 3. Germline CDR1 and CDR2: KGHSH and LQKENI. CDR3 protein: CASSPKGLASDTQYF. CDR3 sequence (DNA): TGTGCCAGCTCACCAAAGGGACTAGCGTCAGATACGCAGTATTTT.

The chain links TRBV5-6 to TRBJ2-7, with TRBD1 as a possible D gene (5 bases). The CDR3 runs to 14 residues. V was cut by 0 bases and J by 4 bases, with 11 bases left in between. From germline, CDR1 is SGHDT and CDR2 YYEEEE. The CDR3 bases are TGTGCCAGCAGCTTGGTTCAGCAGGGTTACGAGCAGTACTTC. This encodes CASSLVQQGYEQYF.

This clonotype was found many times. The rearrangement joins TRBV20-1 to TRBJ2-3; 8 positions match TRBD2. CDR1 DFQATT and CDR2 SNEGSKA come from the germline V gene (reference sequence). With V trimmed by 5 bases and J by 2 bases, 12 bases remained unmatched. This CDR3 spans 16 amino acids. The CDR3 here is CSAPLAGGKITDTQYF. In DNA, the CDR3 is TGCAGTGCTCCTTTGGCGGGGGGCAAAATCACAGATACGCAGTATTTT.

The chain couples TRBV5-5 to TRBJ2-4; D uncertain. V shed 4 bases and J shed 2 bases, with 13 bases lying between them. This CDR3 has 15 amino acids. Germline V lookup: CDR1 SGHKS, CDR2 YYEKEE (reference sequence). The CDR3: CASSAIRQTKNIQYF. In DNA, the CDR3 is TGTGCCAGCAGCGCGATCCGGCAGACCAAAAACATTCAGTACTTC.

This clonotype was counted only a few times. V gene TRBV11-2 combines with J gene TRBJ2-1; D is unclear. Between the trimmed V and J ends, which lost 5 bases and 2 bases, there was a span of 7 bases. The germline V gene has CDR1 SGHAT and CDR2 FQNNGV. This CDR3 is 13 amino acids long. CDR3 in DNA: TGTGCCAGCAGCCTTCAGCCCTACAATGAGCAGTTCTTC. It specifies CASSLQPYNEQFF.

The chain has TRBV20-1 and TRBJ1-5, with 8 nucleotides matching TRBD1. The junction had 10 bases not matched to a gene; V was cut back by 5 bases and J by 10 bases. Germline V lookup: CDR1 DFQATT, CDR2 SNEGSKA (reference sequence). The CDR3 extends over 13 amino acids. CDR3 nucleotides: TGCAGTGCTCCCGACAGGGGAAACCACCCCCAGCATTTT. Translated, it gives CSAPDRGNHPQHF.

Only a few counts were recorded for this clonotype. The chain links TRBV7-2 to TRBJ2-3; D remains ambiguous. V was trimmed by 4 bases and J by 6 bases, leaving 11 bases between them. Germline CDR1 and CDR2: SGHTA and FQGNSA. This CDR3 is 13 amino acids long. The CDR3 DNA follows: TGTGCCAGCAGCTGGGCGGACGGGGATACGCAGTATTTT. Translating gives CASSWADGDTQYF.

The genes are TRBV3-1 and TRBJ2-7, with D perhaps TRBD2 (6 bases). The CDR3 is made up of 15 amino acids. V lost 0 bases to trimming and J lost 6 bases, with 15 bases between them. Per germline, CDR1 LGHDT and CDR2 YNNKEL (reference sequence). CDR3 region: CASSQDPSGVLEQYF. In nucleotides, the CDR3 is TGTGCCAGCAGCCAAGATCCGTCGGGAGTGCTCGAGCAGTACTTC.

This clonotype has a handful of counts. The gene calls are TRBV6-1 and TRBJ1-2, with D possibly TRBD1 on 6 matching bases. The CDR3 consists of 16 residues. Between the trimmed V and J ends, which lost 6 bases and 4 bases, there was a span of 21 bases. CDR1 is MNHNS and CDR2 is SASEGT in the germline V gene. The CDR3 loop is CASRVSSQDRIYGYTF. In DNA, the CDR3 is TGTGCCAGCAGGGTCTCTAGTCAAGACAGGATCTATGGCTACACCTTC.

J is TRBJ2-3 and V is TRBV9; D perhaps matches TRBD2 (6 bases). The CDR3 contains 17 residues. The germline V gene encodes CDR1 SGDLS and CDR2 YYNGEE. Trimming cost V 0 bases and J 4 bases, with 18 bases left between them. The CDR3 nucleotides are TGTGCCAGCAGCGTAGCGGAGACTAGGGGTCTCTCAGATACGCAGTATTTT. This encodes CASSVAETRGLSDTQYF.

The CDR3 region is CATDTGGPLNTEAFF. CDR3 nucleotide sequence: TGTGCCACCGATACAGGGGGGCCATTGAACACTGAAGCTTTCTTT. The chain carries TRBV5-5 and TRBJ1-1, with 8 bases lining up with TRBD1. This CDR3 has 15 amino acids. After removal of 9 bases from V and 0 bases from J, the junction contained 10 bases not matched to a gene. In germline, CDR1 is SGHKS, CDR2 YYEKEE (reference sequence).

V and J are TRBV6-6 and TRBJ2-7; no clear D gene. V was clipped by 0 bases and J by 4 bases, with 13 bases between them. The CDR3 loop spans 15 amino acids. Germline loops: CDR1 MNHNY, CDR2 SVGAGI (reference sequence). The CDR3: CASSYSIQPLYEQYF. The CDR3 DNA reads as TGTGCCAGCAGTTACTCGATCCAGCCTTTATACGAGCAGTACTTC.